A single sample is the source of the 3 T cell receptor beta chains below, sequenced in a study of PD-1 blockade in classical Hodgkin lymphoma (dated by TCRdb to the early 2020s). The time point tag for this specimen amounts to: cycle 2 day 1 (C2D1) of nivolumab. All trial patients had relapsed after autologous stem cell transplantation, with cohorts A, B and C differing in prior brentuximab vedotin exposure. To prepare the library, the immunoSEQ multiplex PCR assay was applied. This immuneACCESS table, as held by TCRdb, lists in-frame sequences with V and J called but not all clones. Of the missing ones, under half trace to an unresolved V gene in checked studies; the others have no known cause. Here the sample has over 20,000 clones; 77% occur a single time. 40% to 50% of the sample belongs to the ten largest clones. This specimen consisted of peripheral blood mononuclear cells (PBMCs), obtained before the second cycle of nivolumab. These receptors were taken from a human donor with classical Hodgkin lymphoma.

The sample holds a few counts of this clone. This CDR3 is CASSRSLLNTEAFF. CDR3 coding DNA: TGTGCCAGCAGCCGTAGTTTGTTAAACACTGAAGCTTTCTTT. The V gene is TRBV5-6, the J gene TRBJ1-1; no clear D. Deletions cut 4 bases from V and 2 bases from J, with 12 bases between. The CDR3 spans 14 residues. From germline, CDR1 is SGHDT and CDR2 YYEEEE.

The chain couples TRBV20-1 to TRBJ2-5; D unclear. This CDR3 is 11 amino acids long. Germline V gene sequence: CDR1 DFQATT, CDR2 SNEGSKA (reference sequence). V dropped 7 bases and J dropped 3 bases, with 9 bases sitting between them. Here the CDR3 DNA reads TGCAGTGGTGCTTTTAAAGAGACCCAGTACTTC. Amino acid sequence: CSGAFKETQYF.

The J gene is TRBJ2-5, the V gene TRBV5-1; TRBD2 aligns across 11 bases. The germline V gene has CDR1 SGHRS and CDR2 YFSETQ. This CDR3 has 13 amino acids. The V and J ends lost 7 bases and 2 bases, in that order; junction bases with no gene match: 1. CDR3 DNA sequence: TGCGCCAGCGGGACTAGCGGACAAGAGACCCAGTACTTC. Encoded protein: CASGTSGQETQYF. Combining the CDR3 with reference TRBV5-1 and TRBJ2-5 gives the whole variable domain KAGVTQTPRYLIKTRGQQVTLSCSPISGHRSVSWYQQTPGQGLQFLFEYFSETQRNKGNFPGRFSGRQFSNSRSEMNVSTLELGDSALYLCASGTSGQETQYFGPGTRLLVL.